This section outlines one TCR beta chain sequence together with its context. The data were obtained in a study of cytomegalovirus exposure and HLA in healthy donors. Researchers ran the PCR with 60 Vbeta and 13 Jbeta primers. The table came from immunoSEQ multiplex PCR; TCRdb's copy has only in-frame clones and leaves some out. Here the sample spans almost 200,000 clones, almost 85% being singletons. Sequencing used PBMCs. The sequence was collected from a woman between 45 and 65 years old in good health and CMV-seronegative.

CDR3 amino acids: CATSRELGQGASNYGYTF. CDR3 in DNA: TGTGCCACCAGCAGAGAATTAGGACAGGGGGCGTCTAACTATGGCTACACCTTC. V usage is TRBV15 and J usage is TRBJ1-2, with 11 bases lining up with TRBD1. The CDR3 contains 18 residues. The germline V gene encodes CDR1 LNHNV and CDR2 YYDKDF (reference sequence). The J segment lost 0 bases and the V segment lost 0 bases, leaving 6 bases of the junction unmatched.